What follows are 17 T cell receptor beta chains derived from one specimen sequenced in a study of T cell responses to AZD1222 COVID-19 vaccine listed by TCRdb under 2021. The time point label for this specimen denotes: baseline before first vaccination. Library method: the immunoSEQ multiplex PCR assay. The table comes from immuneACCESS by way of TCRdb, which keeps in-frame sequences with V and J called. Part of the clones is missing from these tables; in studies checked, under half for an unresolved V gene and the rest for unknown reasons. The sample includes over 120,000 clones, with 92% observed a single time. The top ten constitute around 1.9% of the sample. The sample in question was peripheral blood, obtained on day 0 of AZD1222 vaccination. The receptors here all came from an adult in good health.

The chain employs TRBV19 and TRBJ2-5; TRBD2 matches at 10 bases. Losses at the gene ends were 1 base for V and 1 base for J; bases not matched to a gene: 3. There are 16 residues in the CDR3. CDR1 is LNHDA and CDR2 is SQIVND in the germline V gene (reference sequence). Here the CDR3 DNA reads TGTGCCAGTAGTATAGTTGCTAGCGGGGGCCAAGAGACCCAGTACTTC. Amino acids: CASSIVASGGQETQYF.

The chain couples TRBV29-1 to TRBJ1-1; TRBD1 agrees at 9 bases. V was pared by 6 bases and J by 7 bases, with 9 bases of the junction left unmatched. The germline CDR1 and CDR2 sequences are SQVTM and ANQGSEA. The CDR3 is 13 residues long. CDR3 region: CSVCGTGNGEAFF. The CDR3 nucleotides are TGCAGCGTCTGCGGGACAGGGAACGGTGAAGCTTTCTTT.

The gene calls are TRBV7-9 and TRBJ1-3, with 7 bases aligning to TRBD1. From germline, CDR1 is SEHNR and CDR2 FQNEAQ (reference sequence). This CDR3 has 15 amino acids. V lost 0 bases and J lost 2; bases outside the gene matches: 1. The DNA for the CDR3 is TGTGCCAGCAGCTTAGCGACAGGGACTGGAAACACCATATATTTT. This codes for CASSLATGTGNTIYF.

The CDR3 here is CSASFSGQGAFYEQYF. DNA for the CDR3: TGCAGTGCTAGTTTTTCGGGACAGGGCGCTTTCTACGAGCAGTACTTC. The chain combines TRBV20-1 with TRBJ2-7; 9 bases are shared with TRBD1. Germline loops: CDR1 DFQATT, CDR2 SNEGSKA (reference sequence). The length of the CDR3 is 16 residues. V dropped 3 bases and J dropped 3; count of bases not matched to a gene: 12.

CDR3 sequence reads: CAWSADIYGYEQYF. The CDR3 nucleotides are TGTGCCTGGAGTGCAGACATTTATGGTTACGAGCAGTACTTC. The chain has TRBV30 and TRBJ2-7; D call uncertain. Trimming took off 1 base at V and 4 bases at J, with 14 bases between the two ends. Germline CDR1 reads GTSNPN; CDR2 reads SVGIG (reference sequence). The CDR3 sequence is 14 residues long.

The rearrangement uses TRBV27 and TRBJ2-3; tentative D call: TRBD1 (5 bases). Germline V gene lookup returns CDR1 MNHEY and CDR2 SMNVEV (reference sequence). The CDR3 contains 16 residues. The V end lost 7 bases, the J end lost 0 bases, and 17 bases lay between the germline ends. Here the CDR3 DNA reads TGTGCCAGCACCTTGACAGCTCCCCGTAGCACAGATACGCAGTATTTT. Translating gives CASTLTAPRSTDTQYF.

The gene calls are TRBV12-3 or TRBV12-4 and TRBJ2-1; D might be TRBD1 or TRBD2, each matching 5 bases. The length of the CDR3 is 13 residues. Trimming took off 2 bases at V and 10 bases at J, with 12 bases between the two ends. The CDR3 DNA sequence: TGTGCCAGCAGTTTAAATTTTTGGGGGGAGCAGTTCTTC. Its protein product is CASSLNFWGEQFF.

The chain employs TRBV28 and TRBJ2-3; 9 bases are shared with TRBD2. The CDR3 contains 15 residues. Germline-derived CDR1 and CDR2 are MDHEN and SYDVKM. Unmatched junction bases numbered 11, after V lost 7 bases and J lost 6 bases. The CDR3 bases are TGTGCCAGCAACCTTCAAGCGGGGGGAGGGGATACGCAGTATTTT. This sequence encodes CASNLQAGGGDTQYF.

V usage is TRBV4-1 and J usage is TRBJ1-4, with a tentative D call TRBD1 (6 bases). The CDR3 sequence is 15 residues long. CDR1 is MGHRA, CDR2 YSYEKL, per germline. V was cut by 2 bases and J by 7 bases, with 14 bases left in between. The CDR3 DNA reads as TGCGCCAGCAGCCAACAGGGGCGGGTTGGTGAAAAACTGTTTTTT. Amino acid sequence: CASSQQGRVGEKLFF.

V is TRBV9 and J is TRBJ1-1; D is unresolved. Germline CDR1 reads SGDLS; CDR2 reads YYNGEE. Trimming took 2 bases from V and 4 from J, leaving 12 bases between them. The CDR3 sequence is 14 residues long. CDR3 DNA: TGTGCCAGCAGCGTTGACTCGGACGGCACTGAAGCTTTCTTT. Its protein product is CASSVDSDGTEAFF.

CDR3: CAISELGGRHGYTF. CDR3 coding DNA: TGTGCCATCAGTGAGTTAGGCGGCAGACATGGCTACACCTTC. The chain uses TRBV10-3 and TRBJ1-2, with D unresolved. Trimming removed 1 base from V and 6 bases from J, with 12 bases in between. Germline CDR1 is ENHRY and CDR2 is SYGVKD. The CDR3 extends over 14 amino acids.

This chain connects TRBV2 to TRBJ1-6; unclear D gene. Germline loops: CDR1 SNHLY, CDR2 FYNNEI. V lost 7 bases, J lost 10 bases, and 20 bases lay in between. This CDR3 is built from 15 residues. The CDR3 loop reads CASTERSLVFSPLHF. The CDR3 nucleotides are TGTGCCAGCACCGAACGGAGCTTGGTGTTCTCACCCCTCCACTTT.

The J gene is TRBJ1-3, the V gene TRBV12-3 or TRBV12-4; D gene uncertain. The CDR3 has 13 residues. V dropped 5 bases and J dropped 4 bases, with 9 bases sitting between them. This CDR3 is CASSPLRGNTIYF. The CDR3 DNA reads TGTGCCAGCAGTCCCCTAAGGGGAAACACCATATATTTT.

A note on this clone: The same CDR3 arises from other DNA sequences in this sample as well. The CDR3 DNA sequence: TGTGCCAGCTCGTCAACAGGGGGCGTTGGCAATCAGCCCCAGCATTTT. Amino acids: CASSSTGGVGNQPQHF. The chain combines TRBV18 with TRBJ1-5, with 9 positions matching TRBD1. The CDR3 extends over 16 amino acids. Germline trimming cut 6 bases from V and 2 bases from J; bases unmatched to any gene: 8. Per germline, CDR1 KGHSH and CDR2 LQKENI.

This chain joins TRBV6-5 and TRBJ1-1; D not certain. The germline CDR1 and CDR2 sequences are MNHEY and SVGAGI. The CDR3 is 12 amino acids. V was clipped by 6 bases and J by 5 bases, with 10 bases between them. The CDR3 region has the DNA TGTGCCAGCAGCTGGGCGGGTACTGAAGCTTTCTTT. This translates into CASSWAGTEAFF.

V and J are TRBV5-6 and TRBJ2-1; no clear D gene. There are 15 residues in the CDR3. Germline V gene lookup returns CDR1 SGHDT and CDR2 YYEEEE. V was pared by 5 bases and J by 0 bases, with 12 bases between. The CDR3 bases are TGTGCCAGCAGACAAGTGGATGGCTCCTACAATGAGCAGTTCTTC. Translation gives CASRQVDGSYNEQFF.

The gene calls are TRBV7-2 and TRBJ1-4; possible D gene TRBD1, 6 bases. Trimming cost V 2 bases and J 6 bases, with 10 bases left between them. The germline CDR1 and CDR2 sequences are SGHTA and FQGNSA. The CDR3 covers 14 residues. CDR3 loop: CASSLWAGDEKLFF. The CDR3 nucleotides are TGTGCCAGCAGCTTATGGGCAGGGGATGAAAAACTGTTTTTT.